These T cell receptor beta chains were read from a single sample in a study of blood T cell repertoires in COVID-19. Generated by immunoSEQ multiplex PCR, the TCRdb table keeps only in-frame clones and is missing some. The sample includes 200,000 to 250,000 clones, 81% of them seen just once. The source material was PBMCs or T cells enriched from blood (not recorded which). These receptors were taken from a man aged 35 to 55 who had recovered from COVID-19. Both conserved end residues are part of each CDR3. Each record gives: CDR3 DNA, CDR3 protein, J gene, V gene, D gene, clone size. D genes are given only for firm matches. Rows give clone size only sometimes, using once, few, many, or a class for an expanded clone.

CDR3nt: TGCGCCAGCAGCGGGGACAGGGGTACTAGCGGGGAGCTGTTTTTT
CDR3aa: CASSGDRGTSGELFF
j_gene: TRBJ2-2
v_gene: TRBV4-1
d_gene: TRBD1
abundance: -

CDR3nt: TGTGCCAGCAGCTTAATTGGGACAGGGAGGGATGGCTACACCTTC
CDR3aa: CASSLIGTGRDGYTF
j_gene: TRBJ1-2
v_gene: TRBV7-9
d_gene: TRBD1
abundance: -

CDR3nt: TGTGCCAGCAGCCAAAGGGGGCTGGGGGCGGGCGGCTACACCTTC
CDR3aa: CASSQRGLGAGGYTF
j_gene: TRBJ1-2
v_gene: TRBV3-1/TRBV3-2
d_gene: TRBD1
abundance: -

CDR3nt: TGTGCCATCAGTGAGGGACTAGCGGTTAACAATGAGCAGTTCTTC
CDR3aa: CAISEGLAVNNEQFF
j_gene: TRBJ2-1
v_gene: TRBV10-3
d_gene: TRBD2
abundance: -

CDR3nt: TGTGCCAGCAGTGTGAGGGGGGGACGGACAGATACGCAGTATTTT
CDR3aa: CASSVRGGRTDTQYF
j_gene: TRBJ2-3
v_gene: TRBV2
d_gene: -
abundance: -

CDR3nt: TGTGCCAGCAGCTTAATGGGCGGGGCGGAGACCCAGTACTTC
CDR3aa: CASSLMGGAETQYF
j_gene: TRBJ2-5
v_gene: TRBV7-3
d_gene: -
abundance: -

CDR3nt: TGTGCCAGCAGCTTCAGGGAGGCCGGAAACACCATATATTTT
CDR3aa: CASSFREAGNTIYF
j_gene: TRBJ1-3
v_gene: TRBV5-5
d_gene: -
abundance: -

CDR3nt: TGTGCCAGCAGTGAACTGGGACAGGGGGCGTTGTACGGCTACACCTTC
CDR3aa: CASSELGQGALYGYTF
j_gene: TRBJ1-2
v_gene: TRBV25-1
d_gene: TRBD1
abundance: -

CDR3nt: TGTGCCATCAGTGACAGGGGTTACGAGCAGTACTTC
CDR3aa: CAISDRGYEQYF
j_gene: TRBJ2-7
v_gene: TRBV10-3
d_gene: -
abundance: -

CDR3nt: TGTGCCAGTACAGTAGGTGGCATGAACACTGAAGCTTTCTTT
CDR3aa: CASTVGGMNTEAFF
j_gene: TRBJ1-1
v_gene: TRBV9
d_gene: -
abundance: -

CDR3nt: TGCGCCAGCAGCCCGATAGTCGGCACTAGCTATGGCTACACCTTC
CDR3aa: CASSPIVGTSYGYTF
j_gene: TRBJ1-2
v_gene: TRBV5-1
d_gene: -
abundance: many

CDR3nt: TGCGCCAGCAGTTCCGGACAGGGGGCCTTCAATGAGCAGTTCTTC
CDR3aa: CASSSGQGAFNEQFF
j_gene: TRBJ2-1
v_gene: TRBV10-1
d_gene: TRBD1
abundance: -

CDR3nt: TGTGCCACGCGGGGGGGAGGAAGCAATCAGCCCCAGCATTTT
CDR3aa: CATRGGGSNQPQHF
j_gene: TRBJ1-5
v_gene: TRBV6-5
d_gene: -
abundance: once

CDR3nt: TGTGCCAGCAGCCGACAGGGTTCACCCACCGGGGAGCTGTTTTTT
CDR3aa: CASSRQGSPTGELFF
j_gene: TRBJ2-2
v_gene: TRBV2
d_gene: TRBD1
abundance: -

CDR3nt: TGTGCCAGCAGTGAGTGGTCAGGCCTTCAGCCCCAGCATTTT
CDR3aa: CASSEWSGLQPQHF
j_gene: TRBJ1-5
v_gene: TRBV2
d_gene: -
abundance: once

CDR3nt: TGTGTCAGAAGCTTAGTGCAGGGCCCACCCTACGAGCAGTACTTC
CDR3aa: CVRSLVQGPPYEQYF
j_gene: TRBJ2-7
v_gene: TRBV7-5
d_gene: -
abundance: -

CDR3nt: TGTGCCTGGAGTAGAGACAGGGTGTCCGGGGAGCTGTTTTTT
CDR3aa: CAWSRDRVSGELFF
j_gene: TRBJ2-2
v_gene: TRBV30
d_gene: TRBD1
abundance: once

CDR3nt: TGTGCCAGCAGTGAAGAGAGGGGGACCAAATCTGGAAACACCATATATTTT
CDR3aa: CASSEERGTKSGNTIYF
j_gene: TRBJ1-3
v_gene: TRBV6-1
d_gene: -
abundance: once

CDR3nt: TGTGCTAGTGGCCCTGGGACTAGCCGAATCGATGAGCAGTTCTTC
CDR3aa: CASGPGTSRIDEQFF
j_gene: TRBJ2-1
v_gene: TRBV12-5
d_gene: TRBD2
abundance: -

CDR3nt: TGTGCCAGCAGCCACCCTGACCGGGACAGGGCAGGCACTGAAGCTTTCTTT
CDR3aa: CASSHPDRDRAGTEAFF
j_gene: TRBJ1-1
v_gene: TRBV14
d_gene: TRBD1
abundance: -

CDR3nt: TGTGCCAGCAGCTCAGCCGGGGTCGGGAAGTTGGGGTTCTTC
CDR3aa: CASSSAGVGKLGFF
j_gene: TRBJ2-1
v_gene: TRBV7-2
d_gene: -
abundance: -

CDR3nt: TGTGCCAGCAGTTCCCCACCGAGGCGGGTCTACGAGCAGTACTTC
CDR3aa: CASSSPPRRVYEQYF
j_gene: TRBJ2-7
v_gene: TRBV27
d_gene: -
abundance: -

CDR3nt: TGTGCCACCAGCAGAGGGACAGGGTTTGGCTACACCTTC
CDR3aa: CATSRGTGFGYTF
j_gene: TRBJ1-2
v_gene: TRBV15
d_gene: TRBD1
abundance: -

CDR3nt: TGTGCCAGCAGCCATCAAGGGGGTGAGCAGTTCTTC
CDR3aa: CASSHQGGEQFF
j_gene: TRBJ2-1
v_gene: TRBV14
d_gene: -
abundance: -

CDR3nt: TGTGCCTGGAGTACGGGACTAGCTCAAGAGACCCAGTACTTC
CDR3aa: CAWSTGLAQETQYF
j_gene: TRBJ2-5
v_gene: TRBV30
d_gene: TRBD2
abundance: -

CDR3nt: TGTGCCAGCAGCCTACAGGGGCCTTATAGCAATCAGCCCCAGCATTTT
CDR3aa: CASSLQGPYSNQPQHF
j_gene: TRBJ1-5
v_gene: TRBV3-1/TRBV3-2
d_gene: TRBD1
abundance: -

CDR3nt: TGTGCCACCAGCAGAACGCAGGGGAGCACCGGGGAGCTGTTTTTT
CDR3aa: CATSRTQGSTGELFF
j_gene: TRBJ2-2
v_gene: TRBV15
d_gene: -
abundance: -

CDR3nt: TGTGCCAGCAGTTACTCGAGGGACTTTCGCGAGCAGTACTTC
CDR3aa: CASSYSRDFREQYF
j_gene: TRBJ2-7
v_gene: TRBV6-5
d_gene: -
abundance: few

CDR3nt: TGTGCCAGCAGGTACAGACAGGGAGATTATGGCTACACCTTC
CDR3aa: CASRYRQGDYGYTF
j_gene: TRBJ1-2
v_gene: TRBV6-5
d_gene: TRBD1
abundance: -

CDR3nt: TGTGCCAGCAGCCGACAGGCTTCCTACGAGCAGTACTTC
CDR3aa: CASSRQASYEQYF
j_gene: TRBJ2-7
v_gene: TRBV7-9
d_gene: -
abundance: few

CDR3nt: TGTGCCAGTAGTATTGGGGCTGTCTCTGGAAACACCATATATTTT
CDR3aa: CASSIGAVSGNTIYF
j_gene: TRBJ1-3
v_gene: TRBV19
d_gene: -
abundance: -